This T cell receptor (beta chain) stems from a study of PD-L1 blockade in urothelial cancer. Study-wide background: Male patients with bladder-origin urothelial cancer numbered about 90% of the roughly 29.

Time point denoted: peripheral blood 6 weeks after treatment start. Patients presented with locally advanced or metastatic urothelial carcinoma. The number of samples from each patient was between 1 and 8, taken pretreatment and on-treatment. Trimming cost V 2 bases and J 4 bases, with 14 bases left between them. Germline CDR1 reads KGHSH; CDR2 reads LQKENI. The CDR3 covers 15 residues. TCRdb keeps only in-frame clones here, not all; method: immunoSEQ multiplex PCR. The sample lists tens of thousands of clones; under 95% were seen once. Sequencing used PBMCs, obtained around atezolizumab (anti-PD-L1) treatment. V gene TRBV18 combines with J gene TRBJ2-5; D possibly corresponds to TRBD2 (6 bases). The receptor was isolated from a woman aged 60-75 years with urothelial cancer. The DNA of the CDR3 is TGTGCCAGCTCACCAATGGGGCGGGGACGAGAGACCCAGTACTTC. It translates to CASSPMGRGRETQYF.